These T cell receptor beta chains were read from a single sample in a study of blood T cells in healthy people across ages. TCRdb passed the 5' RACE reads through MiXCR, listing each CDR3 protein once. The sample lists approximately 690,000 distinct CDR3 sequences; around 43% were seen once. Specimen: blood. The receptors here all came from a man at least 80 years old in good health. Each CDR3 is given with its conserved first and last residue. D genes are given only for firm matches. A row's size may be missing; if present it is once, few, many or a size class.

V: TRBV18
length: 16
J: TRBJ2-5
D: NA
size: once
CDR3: CASSLSGIADQETQYF
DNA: TGTGCCAGCTCCCTTTCAGGGATAGCGGACCAAGAGACCCAGTACTTC

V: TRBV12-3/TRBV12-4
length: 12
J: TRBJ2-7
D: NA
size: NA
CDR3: CAGVCSSYEQYF
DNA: TGTGCCGGAGTATGTAGCTCCTACGAGCAGTACTTC

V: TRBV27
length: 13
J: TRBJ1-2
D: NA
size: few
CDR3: CASSRVREAGYTF
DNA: TGTGCCAGCAGCCGGGTCAGGGAGGCTGGCTACACCTTC

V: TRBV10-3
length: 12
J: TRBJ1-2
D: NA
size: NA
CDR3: CAISTTDYGYTF
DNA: TGTGCCATCAGCACGACAGACTATGGCTACACCTTC

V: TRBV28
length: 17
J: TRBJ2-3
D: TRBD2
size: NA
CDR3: CASSPIGGGRGTDTQYF
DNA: TGTGCCAGCAGCCCGATTGGGGGCGGGAGGGGCACAGATACGCAGTATTTT

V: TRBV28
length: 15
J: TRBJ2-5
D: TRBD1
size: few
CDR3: CASSLTGGMGETQYF
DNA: TGTGCCAGCAGTTTGACAGGGGGCATGGGCGAGACCCAGTACTTC

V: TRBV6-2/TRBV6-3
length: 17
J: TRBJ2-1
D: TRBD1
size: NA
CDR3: CASSKTGGFRPYNEQFF
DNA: TGTGCCAGCAGTAAGACAGGGGGCTTCCGCCCCTACAATGAGCAGTTCTTC

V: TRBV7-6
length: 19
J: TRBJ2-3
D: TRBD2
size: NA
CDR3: CASSTWTSGTRRSADTQYF
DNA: TGTGCCAGCAGCACCTGGACTAGCGGGACCCGGCGGAGTGCAGATACGCAGTATTTT

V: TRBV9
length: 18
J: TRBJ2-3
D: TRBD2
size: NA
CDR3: CASSVASGGASQSDTQYF
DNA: TGTGCCAGCAGCGTAGCTAGCGGGGGGGCCTCACAGTCAGATACGCAGTATTTT

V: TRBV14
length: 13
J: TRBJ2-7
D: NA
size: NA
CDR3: CASSLRQWSEQYF
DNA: TGTGCCAGCAGCCTCAGGCAATGGAGCGAGCAGTACTTC

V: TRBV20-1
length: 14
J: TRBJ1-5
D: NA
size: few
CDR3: CSARDLDGNQPQHF
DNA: TGCAGTGCTAGAGATCTTGACGGGAATCAGCCCCAGCATTTT

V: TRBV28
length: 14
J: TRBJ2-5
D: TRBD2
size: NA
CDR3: CATLGEGLGETQYF
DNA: TGTGCCACCTTGGGGGAGGGGCTGGGGGAGACCCAGTACTTC

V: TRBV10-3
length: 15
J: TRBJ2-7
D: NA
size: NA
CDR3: CAISEAGAPGYEQYF
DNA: TGTGCCATCAGTGAGGCCGGGGCCCCTGGATACGAGCAGTACTTC

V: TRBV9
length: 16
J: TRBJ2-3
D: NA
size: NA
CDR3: CASSVEGSSATDTQYF
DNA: TGTGCCAGCAGCGTAGAAGGATCCTCGGCGACAGATACGCAGTATTTT

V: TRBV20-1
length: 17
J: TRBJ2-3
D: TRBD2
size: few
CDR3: CSAERGTSGYSTDTQYF
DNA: TGCAGTGCCGAGCGGGGGACTAGCGGGTATAGCACAGATACGCAGTATTTT

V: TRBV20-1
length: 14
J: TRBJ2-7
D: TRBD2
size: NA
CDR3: CSAGETSGTYEQYF
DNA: TGCAGTGCAGGGGAGACTAGCGGAACCTACGAGCAGTACTTC

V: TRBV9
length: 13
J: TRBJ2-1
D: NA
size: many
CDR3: CASKRGSQDEQFF
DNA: TGTGCCAGCAAAAGGGGGTCCCAGGATGAGCAGTTCTTC

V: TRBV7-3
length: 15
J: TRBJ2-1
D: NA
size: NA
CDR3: CASSLTRGSYNEQFF
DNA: TGTGCCAGCAGCTTAACCCGGGGGAGCTACAATGAGCAGTTCTTC

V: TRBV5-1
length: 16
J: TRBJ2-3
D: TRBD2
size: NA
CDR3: CASSLVAGRGTDTQYF
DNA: TGCGCCAGCAGCTTGGTAGCGGGCCGGGGCACAGATACGCAGTATTTT

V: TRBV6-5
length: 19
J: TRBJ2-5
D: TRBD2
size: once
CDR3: CASSYSSVAGGSQGRTQYF
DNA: TGTGCCAGCAGTTACTCGTCCGTAGCGGGAGGGTCTCAGGGTAGGACCCAGTACTTC

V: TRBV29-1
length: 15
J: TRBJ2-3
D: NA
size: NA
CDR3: CSVPQRDLSTDTQYF
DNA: TGCAGCGTTCCACAAAGGGACCTGAGCACAGATACGCAGTATTTT

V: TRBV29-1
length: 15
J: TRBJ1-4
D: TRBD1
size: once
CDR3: CSVEYTGTGDEKLFF
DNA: TGCAGCGTTGAATACACCGGGACAGGGGATGAAAAACTGTTTTTT

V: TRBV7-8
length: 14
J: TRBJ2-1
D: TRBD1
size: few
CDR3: CASSRQGALDEQFF
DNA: TGTGCCAGCAGCAGACAGGGGGCGCTTGATGAGCAGTTCTTC

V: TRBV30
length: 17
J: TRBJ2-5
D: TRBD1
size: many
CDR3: CAWNPHRTGRRQETQYF
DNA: TGTGCCTGGAACCCACACCGGACAGGGCGGAGACAAGAGACCCAGTACTTC